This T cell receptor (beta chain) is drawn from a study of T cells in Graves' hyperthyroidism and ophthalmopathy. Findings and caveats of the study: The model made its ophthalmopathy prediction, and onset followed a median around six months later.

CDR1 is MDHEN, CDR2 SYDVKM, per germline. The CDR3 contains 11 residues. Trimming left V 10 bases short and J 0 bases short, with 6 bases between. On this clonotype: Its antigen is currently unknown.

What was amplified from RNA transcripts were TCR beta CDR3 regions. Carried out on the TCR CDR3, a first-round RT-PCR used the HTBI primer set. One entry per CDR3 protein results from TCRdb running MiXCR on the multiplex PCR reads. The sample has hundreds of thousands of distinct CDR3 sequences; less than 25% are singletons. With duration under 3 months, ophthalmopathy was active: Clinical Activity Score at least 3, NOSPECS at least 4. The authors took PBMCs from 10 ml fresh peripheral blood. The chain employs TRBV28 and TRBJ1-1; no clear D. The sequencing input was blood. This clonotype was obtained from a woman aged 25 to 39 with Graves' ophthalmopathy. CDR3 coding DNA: TGTGCCACACACATGAACACTGAAGCTTTCTTT. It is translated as CATHMNTEAFF.